This T cell receptor (beta chain) was identified during a study of Ad26.COV2.S vaccination and SARS-CoV-2 variants. Study findings and constraints: Participants given vaccine showed non-spike TCR breadth similar to that of placebo recipients.

The CDR3 consists of 14 residues. V gave up 4 bases and J gave up 0 bases; unmatched junction bases: 2. Germline V lookup: CDR1 KGHSH, CDR2 LQKENI. In this sample, this clone turned up once. Its cognate antigen is unknown. Noted treatment: 15 to 20 received Ad26.COV2.S at low or high dose, single or two shots; several received placebo; per-sample allocation not given. Sampling happened 63 days after the first vaccine or placebo injection. Here immunoSEQ multiplex PCR was the method, and the copy in TCRdb shows in-frame clones only, minus some. The table has 350,000 to 450,000 clones, approximately 84% seen once; the top ten hold around 3%.

V and J are TRBV18 and TRBJ2-7, with 8 bases that match TRBD1. The TCR was taken from a person between 18 and 59 years old who received the Ad26.COV2.S COVID-19 vaccine or a placebo. Sequenced material: peripheral blood, taken in a trial of Ad26.COV2.S vaccine versus placebo. The CDR3 loop reads CASSQGQDSYEQYF. The CDR3, as DNA: TGTGCCAGCTCACAGGGACAGGACTCCTACGAGCAGTACTTC.